This entry describes one TCR beta chain. Its antigen remains unknown. Amplification used 60 Vbeta primers and 13 Jbeta primers. Data came from immunoSEQ multiplex PCR; TCRdb stores just in-frame clones and leaves some out. The repertoire has more than 150,000 clones, more than 75% of them found once; the top ten carry more than 1.5%. This entry comes from a study of cytomegalovirus exposure and HLA in healthy donors. Looking at the study overall: Among about 400 genotyped donors, around 80% fell in the Caucasian-associated ancestry cluster.

Study results and caveats: Follow-up analysis seemed to connect common viral pathogens with several of the most significant clusters identified. An analysis that was carried out later associated 15,000 to 20,000 TCR beta sequences with HLA alleles at 0.05 false discovery rate. The authors assumed roughly uniform sequencing depth across donors for presence/absence analyses.

In germline, CDR1 is MRHNA, CDR2 SNTAGT. The V and J ends lost 4 bases and 1 base respectively, with 14 bases between them. The CDR3 length is 16 residues. The chain links TRBV6-4 to TRBJ2-1, with unresolved D. The sample consisted of PBMCs. The clonotype originates from a man aged 35 to 55 in good health and CMV-seronegative. The CDR3, as DNA: TGTGCCAGCAGTGTTGGCTTATCCTTTTCCTACAATGAGCAGTTCTTC. Translating it yields CASSVGLSFSYNEQFF.